One sample yielded the 23 T cell receptor beta chains listed below, sequenced in a study of T cell responses to AZD1222 COVID-19 vaccine. Sequenced by immunoSEQ multiplex PCR; TCRdb stores in-frame clones only, minus some. The sample yields 95,000 to 110,000 clones, 90% to 95% seen once. Sample: peripheral blood, taken on day 0 of AZD1222 vaccination. The origin of the receptors is an adult in good health.

The chain employs TRBV27 and TRBJ2-6, with a tentative D call TRBD2 (5 bases). Trimming pared 2 bases from V and 0 bases from J, leaving 17 bases between. The CDR3 extends over 19 amino acids. CDR1 is MNHEY, CDR2 SMNVEV, per germline (reference sequence). The CDR3 loop is CASSLTPPDSVSGANVLTF. The DNA for the CDR3 is TGTGCCAGCAGTTTAACCCCCCCGGACTCGGTCTCTGGGGCCAACGTCCTGACTTTC.

This sequence joins TRBV5-6 and TRBJ1-4; D might be TRBD1 (5 bases). The CDR3 is made up of 13 amino acids. The germline V gene has CDR1 SGHDT and CDR2 YYEEEE. Trimming removed 4 bases from V and 10 bases from J, with 14 bases in between. The CDR3 coding sequence is TGTGCCAGCAGCGGCTCCAGGGTGGCAAAACTGTTTTTT. This sequence encodes CASSGSRVAKLFF.

J is TRBJ1-1 and V is TRBV19, with D perhaps matching TRBD1 (5 bases). Deletions cut 4 bases from V and 0 bases from J, with 12 bases between. Germline V gives CDR1 LNHDA, CDR2 SQIVND (reference sequence). The CDR3 runs 15 residues. This chain's CDR3 is CASSTGTEMNTEAFF. In DNA form, the CDR3 reads TGTGCCAGTAGTACCGGGACCGAGATGAACACTGAAGCTTTCTTT.

The J gene is TRBJ1-2, the V gene TRBV20-1; D remains ambiguous. Germline V gives CDR1 DFQATT, CDR2 SNEGSKA (reference sequence). The CDR3 spans 11 residues. The germline V and J ends were trimmed by 2 bases and 5 bases, with 6 bases remaining between them. CDR3 in DNA: TGCAGTGCTAGATCTCCATATGGCTACACCTTC. Protein sequence: CSARSPYGYTF.

V and J are TRBV10-3 and TRBJ2-4, with 8 nucleotides matching TRBD1. The CDR3 has 15 amino acids. Trimming at V came to 3 bases and at J to 6 bases, leaving 7 bases not matched to a gene. Germline lookup yields CDR1 ENHRY and CDR2 SYGVKD. In DNA form, the CDR3 reads TGTGCCATCAGTGAACAGGGGGTAGCTAGAAACATTCAGTACTTC. Protein sequence: CAISEQGVARNIQYF.

The chain links TRBV28 to TRBJ2-7; no firm D call. The CDR3 loop spans 14 amino acids. Germline CDR1 and CDR2: MDHEN and SYDVKM. V gave up 1 base and J gave up 12 bases, with 19 bases separating them. The DNA for the CDR3 is TGTGCCAGCAGTTTATACGGGTCGGGCCCCCTACGGTACTTC. Protein product: CASSLYGSGPLRYF.

This clone was seen more than once but under ten times. J is TRBJ2-7 and V is TRBV13; tentatively, D is TRBD2 (6 bases). Trimming took 7 bases from V and 1 from J, leaving 17 bases between them. The CDR3 is made up of 15 amino acids. Per the germline V gene, CDR1 is PRHDT and CDR2 is FYEKMQ (reference sequence). The CDR3 loop reads CASISGVGRSYEQYF. The CDR3 nucleotides are TGTGCCAGCATCTCGGGAGTGGGGCGATCCTACGAGCAGTACTTC.

On this clone: This CDR3 is also generated by other DNA sequences in the sample. The chain uses TRBV24-1 and TRBJ1-5, with D perhaps matching TRBD1 (6 bases). V lost 4 bases and J 5 bases, leaving 11 bases between the germline ends. CDR1 is KGHDR and CDR2 is SFDVKD in the germline V gene. This CDR3 contains 14 residues. CDR3 residues: CATSDSTGYQPQHF. The CDR3 DNA follows: TGTGCCACCAGTGACTCGACAGGATATCAGCCCCAGCATTTT.

This chain connects TRBV2 to TRBJ2-7, with 8 positions matching TRBD1. This CDR3 contains 15 residues. V lost 5 bases, J lost 3 bases, and 9 bases stayed unmatched. Per germline, CDR1 SNHLY and CDR2 FYNNEI. In nucleotides, the CDR3 is TGTGCCAGCAGTTGGACAGGGATTACCGACTACGAGCAGTACTTC. It encodes CASSWTGITDYEQYF.

This clone was counted a single time. V is TRBV7-6 and J is TRBJ1-1; perhaps TRBD1 as D (6 bases). Trimming removed 5 bases at V and 5 bases at J, with 12 bases between. The CDR3 loop spans 13 amino acids. Germline CDR1 reads SGHVS; CDR2 reads FNYEAQ. This chain's CDR3 is CASSRTGSTEAFF. Here the CDR3 DNA reads TGTGCCAGCAGCCGTACAGGGTCAACTGAAGCTTTCTTT.

This chain uses TRBV21-1 with TRBJ1-5; the tabulated D call, TRBD1, remains unverified against the DNA. TRBV21-1 is a pseudogene locus. This CDR3 contains 19 residues. CDR3: CASSKNDDRGPRLNQPQHF. As DNA, the CDR3 is TGTGCCAGCAGCAAAAACGATGACAGGGGCCCGAGGCTCAATCAGCCCCAGCATTTT.

The chain carries TRBV15 and TRBJ2-7; TRBD1 matches 7 bases. The V and J ends lost 1 base and 4 bases, in that order; junction bases with no gene match: 7. This CDR3 is built from 15 residues. Germline lookup yields CDR1 LNHNV and CDR2 YYDKDF (reference sequence). CDR3 loop: CATSRAQGQVYEQYF. For the CDR3, the DNA is TGTGCCACCAGCAGAGCCCAAGGACAGGTGTACGAGCAGTACTTC.

This chain links TRBV7-2 with TRBJ2-7; TRBD1 or TRBD2 may be the D gene (5 bases each). With 1 base removed from V and 9 bases from J, the gap between germline ends came to 16 bases. There are 14 residues in the CDR3. The germline CDR1 and CDR2 sequences are SGHTA and FQGNSA. The CDR3 coding sequence is TGTGCCAGCAGCTTAGGGCTTGGGGGAGAGCCGCAGTACTTC. Translating gives CASSLGLGGEPQYF.

The CDR3 region has the DNA TGTGCCAGCAGTTCAGCCGGGACAGGGAAGTCACCCCTCCACTTT. The encoded protein is CASSSAGTGKSPLHF. V and J are TRBV28 and TRBJ1-6; 9 bases match TRBD1. J lost 10 bases, V lost 4 bases, and 8 bases had no gene match. The CDR3 covers 15 residues. Germline V CDR1 and CDR2: MDHEN, SYDVKM.

This clone was observed a single time. This rearrangement joins TRBV9 to TRBJ2-1; no clear D gene. Trimming left V 3 bases short and J 9 bases short, with 19 bases between. Germline V gene sequence: CDR1 SGDLS, CDR2 YYNGEE. This CDR3 is 15 amino acids long. In DNA, the CDR3 is TGTGCCAGCAGCGCCACCCCGGAAGGAACTATTGAGCAGTTCTTC. This sequence encodes CASSATPEGTIEQFF.

The chain recombines TRBV28 with TRBJ2-5; D unclear. The CDR3 is 12 residues long. Trimming left V 2 bases short and J 4 bases short, with 5 bases between. Germline V gene lookup returns CDR1 MDHEN and CDR2 SYDVKM. CDR3 DNA: TGTGCCAGCAGTTTAAACGGAGAGACCCAGTACTTC. Protein product: CASSLNGETQYF.

The rearrangement uses TRBV27 and TRBJ1-5; D unresolved. Germline CDR1 and CDR2: MNHEY and SMNVEV (reference sequence). Deletions cut 3 bases from V and 9 bases from J, with 18 bases between. The CDR3 has 15 amino acids. CDR3 sequence: CASSFGQPGLAPQHF. CDR3 coding DNA: TGTGCCAGCAGTTTTGGGCAGCCCGGGCTGGCGCCCCAGCATTTT.

This sequence joins TRBV7-8 and TRBJ2-1, with 11 bases identical to TRBD2. V gave up 1 base and J gave up 0 bases; unmatched junction bases: 11. Germline CDR1 and CDR2: SGHVS and FQNEAQ. This CDR3 is 20 amino acids long. CDR3 in amino acids: CASSLVGTFGTSGSYNEQFF. The CDR3 nucleotides are TGTGCCAGCAGCTTAGTTGGAACTTTTGGGACTAGCGGCTCCTACAATGAGCAGTTCTTC.

This chain connects TRBV28 to TRBJ2-3; D remains ambiguous. There are 16 residues in the CDR3. V lost 2 bases and J lost 1, with 13 bases in between. In germline, CDR1 is MDHEN, CDR2 SYDVKM. CDR3: CASSLVSSQGTDTQYF. The CDR3 coding sequence is TGTGCCAGCAGTTTAGTCTCTTCGCAGGGCACAGATACGCAGTATTTT.

This chain joins TRBV5-6 and TRBJ2-7; no reliable D call. The ends were cut back, 0 bases at V and 0 bases at J, with 7 bases in the middle. Germline V gives CDR1 SGHDT, CDR2 YYEEEE. The length of the CDR3 is 14 residues. As DNA, the CDR3 is TGTGCCAGCAGCTTGGATATTAGCTCCTACGAGCAGTACTTC. This encodes CASSLDISSYEQYF.

The rearrangement joins TRBV7-2 to TRBJ2-3; D uncertain. CDR1 is SGHTA and CDR2 is FQGNSA in the germline V gene. Trimming removed 5 bases from V and 5 bases from J, with 8 bases in between. This CDR3 spans 12 amino acids. The CDR3: CASSPLGDTQYF. CDR3 DNA sequence: TGTGCCAGCAGCCCGTTAGGAGATACGCAGTATTTT. Filled out from reference TRBV7-2 and TRBJ2-3, the complete variable domain reads GAGVSQSPSNKVTEKGKDVELRCDPISGHTALYWYRQSLGQGLEFLIYFQGNSAPDKSGLPSDRFSAERTGGSVSTLTIQRTQQEDSAVYLCASSPLGDTQYFGPGTRLTVL.

This rearrangement joins TRBV19 to TRBJ2-4, with a possible D match to TRBD2 (7 bases). Germline V gene data show CDR1 as LNHDA and CDR2 as SQIVND (reference sequence). V was clipped by 5 bases and J by 3 bases, with 17 bases between them. This CDR3 has 16 residues. This CDR3 reads CASSPPGRGGKNIQYF. The CDR3 DNA sequence: TGTGCCAGTAGTCCCCCCGGTAGGGGGGGCAAAAACATTCAGTACTTC.

The J gene is TRBJ1-6, the V gene TRBV4-2; D might be TRBD1 (6 bases). The germline gives CDR1 LGHNA, CDR2 YNFKEQ. The ends were cut back, 0 bases at V and 1 base at J, with 13 bases in the middle. The CDR3 extends over 18 amino acids. The CDR3 DNA follows: TGTGCCAGCAGCCAAGACACCGCACAGGGTTCCTATAATTCACCCCTCCACTTT. Translated, it gives CASSQDTAQGSYNSPLHF.